These 25 T cell receptor beta chains originate from one sample sequenced in a study of patients and donors after allogeneic stem cell transplantation. One entry per CDR3 protein results from TCRdb running MiXCR on the RT-PCR reads. The sample contains about 410,000 distinct CDR3 sequences, approximately 16% of which appear only once. Specimen: blood, either unsorted or a sorted T cell fraction (not recorded which). The receptors derive from a human donor who was either an allogeneic HSCT recipient or a stem cell or donor lymphocyte infusion donor (not recorded which). It is not recorded whose cells these are; they may come from a transplant donor.

This clonotype was seen a handful of times. The V and J genes are TRBV7-9 and TRBJ2-3; weak D call: TRBD1 (6 bases). This CDR3 has 14 amino acids. Per the germline V gene, CDR1 is SEHNR and CDR2 is FQNEAQ (reference sequence). V lost 5 bases to trimming and J lost 2 bases, with 11 bases between them. CDR3 coding DNA: TGTGCCAGCAGCCACAGGGAACTCACAGATACGCAGTATTTT. It translates to CASSHRELTDTQYF. Filled out from reference TRBV7-9 and TRBJ2-3, the complete variable domain reads DTGVSQNPRHKITKRGQNVTFRCDPISEHNRLYWYRQTLGQGPEFLTYFQNEAQLEKSRLLSDRFSAERPKGSFSTLEIQRTEQGDSAMYLCASSHRELTDTQYFGPGTRLTVL.

There are many counts of this clonotype. This chain connects TRBV3-1 to TRBJ2-3, with 7 bases aligning to TRBD1. CDR3 size: 15 residues. Per the germline V gene, CDR1 is LGHDT and CDR2 is YNNKEL (reference sequence). Trimming removed 4 bases from V and 3 bases from J; junction bases left unmatched: 7. CDR3 protein: CASSRRQGRTDTQYF. The CDR3 DNA is TGTGCCAGCAGCCGCAGACAGGGTCGGACAGATACGCAGTATTTT.

This clonotype has just a few counts. The rearrangement uses TRBV4-1 and TRBJ2-5, with TRBD2 matching 10 bases. The CDR3 length is 15 residues. Germline V gene data show CDR1 as MGHRA and CDR2 as YSYEKL. Trimming at V came to 3 bases and at J to 4 bases, leaving 5 bases not matched to a gene. The CDR3 is CASSQLAGAPETQYF. CDR3 coding DNA: TGCGCCAGCAGCCAGCTAGCGGGAGCCCCAGAGACCCAGTACTTC.

This clonotype was detected once. The V gene is TRBV28, the J gene TRBJ2-2; weak D call: TRBD1 (5 bases). The CDR3 has 17 amino acids. Germline CDR1 reads MDHEN; CDR2 reads SYDVKM. Deletions cut 4 bases from V and 0 bases from J, with 15 bases between. The CDR3 protein is CASSSSTQVPNTGELFF. In nucleotides, the CDR3 is TGTGCCAGCAGTTCCTCGACACAGGTTCCGAACACCGGGGAGCTGTTTTTT.

The rearrangement uses TRBV25-1 and TRBJ1-4; the D gene is possibly TRBD1 (5 bases). Germline CDR1 MGHDK, CDR2 SYGVNS. V lost 2 bases and J 0 bases, leaving 16 bases between the germline ends. The CDR3 extends over 18 amino acids. In nucleotides, the CDR3 is TGTGCCAGCAGTGAAGGGAGGGACGCGGCTGCAACTAATGAAAAACTGTTTTTT. It is translated as CASSEGRDAAATNEKLFF.

The rearrangement links TRBV12-3 or TRBV12-4 to TRBJ2-7; the match to TRBD1 covers 8 bases. This CDR3 contains 15 residues. V shed 6 bases, J shed 3 bases, and the junction held 10 bases outside the gene matches. The CDR3 loop is CASSNRQGRVYEQYF. The DNA for the CDR3 is TGTGCCAGCAGCAACCGACAGGGGAGAGTCTACGAGCAGTACTTC.

CDR3 DNA: TGCGCCAGCAGCCAAGAAAAGCGGATCACAGATACGCAGTATTTT. This sequence encodes CASSQEKRITDTQYF. The chain links TRBV4-3 to TRBJ2-3; D might be TRBD2 (5 bases). The CDR3 is 15 amino acids. V was pared by 0 bases and J by 2 bases, with 9 bases between. CDR1 is LGHNA, CDR2 YSLEER, per germline.

The chain joins TRBV9 to TRBJ1-2, with a weak D call TRBD1 (6 bases). This CDR3 has 13 amino acids. V lost 2 bases and J 1 base, leaving 6 bases between the germline ends. Looked up from germline, CDR1 is SGDLS and CDR2 is YYNGEE. As DNA, the CDR3 is TGTGCCAGCAGCGTGGACAGTAACTATGGCTACACCTTC. Translated: CASSVDSNYGYTF.

A few counts support this clonotype. The chain has TRBV3-1 and TRBJ2-3; 9 bases agree with TRBD1. The CDR3 runs to 14 residues. CDR1 is LGHDT, CDR2 YNNKEL, per germline (reference sequence). The V gene end was trimmed by 1 base and the J gene end by 6 bases; junction bases not matched to a gene: 2. The CDR3 DNA follows: TGTGCCAGCAGCCAAGGACAGGGGGGCGATACGCAGTATTTT. It is translated as CASSQGQGGDTQYF.

Of note for this clonotype: An end of the junction does not agree with germline; a read error may underlie this. In nucleotides, the CDR3 is TGCGCCAGCAGCCGAAGACTAGCGGAGGGTATCACAGATGCGCAGTATTTT. As protein: CASSRRLAEGITDAQYF. The gene calls are TRBV4-1 and TRBJ2-3; 9 nucleotides line up with TRBD2. The CDR3 totals 17 residues. CDR1 is MGHRA and CDR2 is YSYEKL in the germline V gene.

The chain combines TRBV7-9 with TRBJ1-2; perhaps TRBD1 as D (5 bases). CDR1 and CDR2 from the germline V gene are SEHNR and FQNEAQ (reference sequence). This CDR3 has 14 residues. Between the trimmed V and J ends, which lost 5 bases and 6 bases, there was a span of 16 bases. DNA of the CDR3: TGTGCCAGCAGCCCCTTCTCGGGAGGGGATGGCTACACCTTC. This translates into CASSPFSGGDGYTF.

This clonotype was seen ten or more times. This chain links TRBV20-1 with TRBJ1-5; tentatively, D is TRBD1 (6 bases). Trimming took off 2 bases at V and 4 bases at J, with 6 bases between the two ends. CDR1 DFQATT and CDR2 SNEGSKA come from the germline V gene (reference sequence). The CDR3 loop spans 12 amino acids. This chain's CDR3 is CSARTGNQPQHF. The DNA for the CDR3 is TGCAGTGCTAGAACAGGGAATCAGCCCCAGCATTTT.

This sequence joins TRBV9 and TRBJ2-1, with TRBD2 matching 7 bases. Germline V CDR1 and CDR2: SGDLS, YYNGEE. The CDR3 is 15 residues long. The V gene end was trimmed by 3 bases and the J gene end by 1 base; junction bases not matched to a gene: 4. The CDR3, as DNA: TGTGCCAGCAGCGGGGAGGGAGGGTCCTACAATGAGCAGTTCTTC. Amino acids: CASSGEGGSYNEQFF.

The rearrangement uses TRBV30 and TRBJ1-2; TRBD1 matches at 8 bases. V lost 2 bases to trimming and J lost 2 bases; unmatched junction nucleotides: 4. The CDR3 totals 14 residues. CDR1 is GTSNPN and CDR2 is SVGIG in the germline V gene (reference sequence). Here the CDR3 reads CAWSWRQGNYGYTF. The CDR3 DNA reads as TGTGCCTGGAGTTGGCGACAGGGGAACTATGGCTACACCTTC.

The chain recombines TRBV7-3 with TRBJ2-1, with 7 positions matching TRBD2. This CDR3 spans 15 amino acids. J lost 7 bases, V lost 0 bases, and 6 bases had no gene match. Germline-derived CDR1 and CDR2 are SGHTA and FQGTGA. The CDR3 coding sequence is TGTGCCAGCAGCTTAACTTTCGGGACTACTAATGAGCAGTTCTTC. Encoded protein: CASSLTFGTTNEQFF.

This clonotype appeared many times. The V gene is TRBV5-1, the J gene TRBJ1-5; 8 nucleotides match TRBD1. With V trimmed by 4 bases and J by 4 bases, 7 bases remained unmatched. Germline CDR1 and CDR2: SGHRS and YFSETQ. There are 15 residues in the CDR3. The CDR3 loop is CASSLGTGRNQPQHF. The CDR3 DNA sequence: TGCGCCAGCAGCCTAGGGACAGGAAGAAATCAGCCCCAGCATTTT. Using reference TRBV5-1 and TRBJ1-5 for the parts outside the CDR3, the full variable domain is KAGVTQTPRYLIKTRGQQVTLSCSPISGHRSVSWYQQTPGQGLQFLFEYFSETQRNKGNFPGRFSGRQFSNSRSEMNVSTLELGDSALYLCASSLGTGRNQPQHFGDGTRLSIL.

This clonotype was counted between two and nine times. The gene calls are TRBV20-1 and TRBJ2-7, with 10 positions matching TRBD1. In germline, CDR1 is DFQATT, CDR2 SNEGSKA (reference sequence). The CDR3 is 14 residues long. V trimming: 3 bases; J trimming: 3 bases; junction bases outside the gene matches: 5. This CDR3 is CSASWDRGSYEQYF. The CDR3, as DNA: TGCAGTGCTAGTTGGGACAGGGGAAGCTACGAGCAGTACTTC.

This clonotype appeared many times. The chain employs TRBV12-3 or TRBV12-4 and TRBJ2-1; D is uncertain. Trimming removed 7 bases from V and 3 bases from J, with 7 bases in between. The CDR3 sequence is 12 residues long. CDR3 residues: CASNEDYNEQFF. Here the CDR3 DNA reads TGTGCCAGCAATGAGGACTACAATGAGCAGTTCTTC.

This chain joins TRBV6-5 and TRBJ2-5; D assignment may be TRBD1 or TRBD2 (7 bases each). Germline V CDR1 and CDR2: MNHEY, SVGAGI. The CDR3 covers 16 residues. The ends were cut back, 2 bases at V and 5 bases at J, with 18 bases in the middle. The CDR3 coding sequence is TGTGCCAGCAGTTACAGCGGGACAGAACGTAAGGAGACCCAGTACTTC. It yields the protein CASSYSGTERKETQYF.

The table lists this clonotype with many counts. The V call is TRBV15, the J call TRBJ2-3; D uncertain. V lost 1 base and J 0 bases, leaving 11 bases between the germline ends. The CDR3 totals 16 residues. Germline CDR1 is LNHNV and CDR2 is YYDKDF (reference sequence). The CDR3 sequence: CATSRGQTPSTDTQYF. The CDR3 DNA reads TGTGCCACCAGCAGAGGTCAGACCCCTAGCACAGATACGCAGTATTTT.

V and J are TRBV5-1 and TRBJ2-7; possible D gene TRBD2, 7 bases. Germline CDR1 SGHRS, CDR2 YFSETQ. With 4 bases removed from V and 2 bases from J, the gap between germline ends came to 16 bases. The CDR3 consists of 15 residues. The chain's CDR3 is CASSIPGRGTYEQYF. The CDR3 DNA follows: TGCGCCAGCAGCATACCAGGGAGGGGGACCTACGAGCAGTACTTC. Based on the CDR3 plus reference TRBV5-1 and TRBJ2-7, the full variable domain is KAGVTQTPRYLIKTRGQQVTLSCSPISGHRSVSWYQQTPGQGLQFLFEYFSETQRNKGNFPGRFSGRQFSNSRSEMNVSTLELGDSALYLCASSIPGRGTYEQYFGPGTRLTVT.

In its sample, this clonotype was seen a few times. V is TRBV6-5 and J is TRBJ2-3; D gene uncertain. Germline V gives CDR1 MNHEY, CDR2 SVGAGI. V dropped 0 bases and J dropped 0 bases, with 7 bases sitting between them. This CDR3 has 15 amino acids. CDR3 loop: CASSYSTGSTDTQYF. As DNA, the CDR3 is TGTGCCAGCAGTTACTCGACCGGAAGCACAGATACGCAGTATTTT.

The table lists this clonotype with a few counts. The chain carries TRBV7-9 and TRBJ1-1; weak D call: TRBD1 (5 bases). Trimming stripped 4 bases from V and 6 bases from J, with 15 bases between. The length of the CDR3 is 14 residues. CDR1 is SEHNR, CDR2 FQNEAQ, per germline (reference sequence). This chain's CDR3 is CASSYKIGDAEAFF. The CDR3 DNA follows: TGTGCCAGCAGCTATAAGATCGGGGACGCTGAAGCTTTCTTT.

The chain combines TRBV27 with TRBJ2-1; D uncertain. The CDR3 runs 12 residues. Between the trimmed V and J ends, which lost 9 bases and 0 bases, there was a span of 6 bases. Germline CDR1 MNHEY, CDR2 SMNVEV (reference sequence). In DNA, the CDR3 is TGTGCCAGTCGGAGCTCCTACAATGAGCAGTTCTTC. It translates to CASRSSYNEQFF.

The sample holds many counts of this clonotype. The V and J genes are TRBV6-1 and TRBJ2-1; TRBD2 matches 9 bases. Germline loops: CDR1 MNHNS, CDR2 SASEGT. The CDR3 has 13 residues. V was pared by 5 bases and J by 9 bases, with 5 bases of the junction left unmatched. The CDR3 sequence: CASSPLAGPEQFF. CDR3 bases: TGTGCCAGCAGTCCACTAGCGGGTCCTGAGCAGTTCTTC.